Listed here are 5 T cell receptor beta chains from one sample, sequenced in a study of beta chain features in type 1 diabetes. The isolated RNA, all of it, was reverse transcribed, so expressed TCRB transcripts were what got sequenced. Clones were read by immunoSEQ multiplex PCR, and TCRdb kept only the in-frame ones, dropping some. The table has about 340,000 clones, approximately 8% seen once. The sample taken for sequencing was central memory CD4+ T cells from blood. Source of these receptors: a woman in her late teens or twenties in good health.

J is TRBJ2-2 and V is TRBV2; no clear D. CDR1 is SNHLY and CDR2 is FYNNEI in the germline V gene. The CDR3 is 14 amino acids. V was clipped by 6 bases and J by 3 bases, with 11 bases between them. In DNA form, the CDR3 reads TGTGCCAGCAGGGGGTCCTTGGACACCGGGGAGCTGTTTTTT. This translates into CASRGSLDTGELFF.

This clone was counted a few times. The chain carries TRBV28 and TRBJ1-2, with D perhaps matching TRBD1 (6 bases). Per germline, CDR1 MDHEN and CDR2 SYDVKM. V shed 5 bases and J shed 4 bases, with 11 bases lying between them. This CDR3 region has 13 residues. CDR3 sequence reads: CASSRGRSYGYTF. CDR3 DNA: TGTGCCAGCAGTCGGGGGCGATCCTATGGCTACACCTTC.

V is TRBV5-1 and J is TRBJ2-5; D is unclear. Germline V lookup: CDR1 SGHRS, CDR2 YFSETQ. Trimming took off 1 base at V and 5 bases at J, with 6 bases between the two ends. The CDR3 length is 12 residues. CDR3 sequence (DNA): TGCGCCAGCAGCTTGTTGCGGGAGACCCAGTACTTC. Translation gives CASSLLRETQYF.

The gene calls are TRBV6-6 and TRBJ1-1, with unresolved D. The germline gives CDR1 MNHNY, CDR2 SVGAGI (reference sequence). The V end lost 5 bases, the J end lost 8 bases, and 9 bases lay between the germline ends. The CDR3 consists of 11 residues. CDR3: CASSTWEEAFF. The CDR3 DNA sequence: TGTGCCAGCAGTACATGGGAAGAAGCTTTCTTT.

The chain employs TRBV6-1 and TRBJ2-2, with unresolved D. V was trimmed by 2 bases and J by 4 bases, leaving 11 bases between them. The germline V gene encodes CDR1 MNHNS and CDR2 SASEGT. The CDR3 length is 15 residues. The CDR3 protein is CASSEPRTGTGELFF. The CDR3 region has the DNA TGTGCCAGCAGTGAACCACGGACCGGCACCGGGGAGCTGTTTTTT.